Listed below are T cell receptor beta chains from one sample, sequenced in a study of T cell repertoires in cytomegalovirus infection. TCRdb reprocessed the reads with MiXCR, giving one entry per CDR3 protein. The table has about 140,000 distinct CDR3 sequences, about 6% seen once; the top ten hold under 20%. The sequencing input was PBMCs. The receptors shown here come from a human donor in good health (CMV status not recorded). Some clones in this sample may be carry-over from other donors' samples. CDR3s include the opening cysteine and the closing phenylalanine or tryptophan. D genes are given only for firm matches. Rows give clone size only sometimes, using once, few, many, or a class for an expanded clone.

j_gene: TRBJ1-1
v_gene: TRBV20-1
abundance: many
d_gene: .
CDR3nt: TGCAGTGCTAGCCCACTAACCCGCGGGGGTGAAGCTTTCTTT
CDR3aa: CSASPLTRGGEAFF

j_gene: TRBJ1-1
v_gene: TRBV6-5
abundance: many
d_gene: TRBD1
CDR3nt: TGTGCCAGCAGTTACTCGGGACAGGGGGCCATGAACACTGAAGCTTTCTTT
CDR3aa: CASSYSGQGAMNTEAFF

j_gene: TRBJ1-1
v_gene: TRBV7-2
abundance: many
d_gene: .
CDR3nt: TGTGCCAGCAGCTTACAGGGGTCGAACACTGAAGCTTTCTTT
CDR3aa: CASSLQGSNTEAFF

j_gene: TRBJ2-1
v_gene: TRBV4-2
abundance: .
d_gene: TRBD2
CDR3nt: TGTGCCAGCAGCCAAGAACTTGGCGGGGGGGCCGACAATGAGCAGTTCTTC
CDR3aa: CASSQELGGGADNEQFF

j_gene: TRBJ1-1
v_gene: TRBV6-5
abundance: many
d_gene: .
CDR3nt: TGTGCCAGCAGTTACTCAAGCAGGGTGACTGAAGCTTTCTTT
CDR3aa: CASSYSSRVTEAFF

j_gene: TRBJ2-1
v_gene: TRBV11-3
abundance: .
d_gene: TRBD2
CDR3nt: TGTGCCAGCAGCTTAAGGGGGGGTGGAGCGGGGGTCGGAGAGCAGTTCTTC
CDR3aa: CASSLRGGGAGVGEQFF

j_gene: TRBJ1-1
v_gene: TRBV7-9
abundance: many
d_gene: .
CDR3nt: TGTGCCAGCAGCTCAGAGCAGGGAGGGAACACTGAAGCTTTCTTT
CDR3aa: CASSSEQGGNTEAFF

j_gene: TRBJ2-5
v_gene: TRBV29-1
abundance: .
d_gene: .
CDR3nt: TGCAGCGTTGTGGCGGGGCGGGAGACCCAGTACTTC
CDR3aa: CSVVAGRETQYF

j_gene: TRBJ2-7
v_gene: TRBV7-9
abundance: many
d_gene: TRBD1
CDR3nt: TGTGCCAGCAGCCCCTGGACAGGGGAAGCCTCCTACGAGCAGTACTTC
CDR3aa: CASSPWTGEASYEQYF

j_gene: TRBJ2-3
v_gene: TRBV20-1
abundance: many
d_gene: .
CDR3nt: TGCAGTGCGCTACAGGCGGGGACCCCTTCGCAGTATTTT
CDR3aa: CSALQAGTPSQYF

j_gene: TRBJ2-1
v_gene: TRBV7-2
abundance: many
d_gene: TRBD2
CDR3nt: TGTGCCAGCAGCTTGGGTCGGGGGGTGTACAATGAGCAGTTCTTC
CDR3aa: CASSLGRGVYNEQFF

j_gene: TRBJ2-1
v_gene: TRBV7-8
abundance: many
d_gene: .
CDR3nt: TGTGCCAGCAGCTTAGCATTAGGGGATGAGCAGTTCTTC
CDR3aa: CASSLALGDEQFF

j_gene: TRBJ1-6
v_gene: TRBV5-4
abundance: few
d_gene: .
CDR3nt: TGTGCCAGCAGCTTGGGGCCCGGGGGATCCTATAATTCACCCCTCCACTTT
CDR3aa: CASSLGPGGSYNSPLHF

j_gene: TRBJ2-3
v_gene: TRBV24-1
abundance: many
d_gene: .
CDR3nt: TGTGCCACCAGTGATGGGGGGGGCCGGACAGATACGCAGTATTTT
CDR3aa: CATSDGGGRTDTQYF

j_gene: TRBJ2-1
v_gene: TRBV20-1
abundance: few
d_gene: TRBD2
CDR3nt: TGCAGTGCTGTCCTAGCGGGGGGGCCGGATTACAATGAGCAGTTCTTC
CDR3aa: CSAVLAGGPDYNEQFF

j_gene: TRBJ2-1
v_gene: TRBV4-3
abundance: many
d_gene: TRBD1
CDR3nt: TGCGCCAGCAGCTCCGAGACAGGGGGCTACAATGAGCAGTTCTTC
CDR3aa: CASSSETGGYNEQFF

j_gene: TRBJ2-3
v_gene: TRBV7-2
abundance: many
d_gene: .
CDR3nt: TGTGCCAGCAGCCGCGGACAAAACACAGATACGCAGTATTTT
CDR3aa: CASSRGQNTDTQYF

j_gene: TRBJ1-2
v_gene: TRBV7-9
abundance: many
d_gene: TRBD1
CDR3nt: TGTGCCAGCAGCTTAAGGAACAGGGGGAATGGCTACACCTTC
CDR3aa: CASSLRNRGNGYTF

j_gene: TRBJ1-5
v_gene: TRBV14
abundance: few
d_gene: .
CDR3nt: TGTGCCAGCAGCCAAGGGGCGGCCGGGCCCCAGCATTTT
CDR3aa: CASSQGAAGPQHF

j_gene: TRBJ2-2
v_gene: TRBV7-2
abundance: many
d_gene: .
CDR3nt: TGTGCCAGCAGCTTACAATCTGGGGGGACCGGGGAGCTGTTTTTT
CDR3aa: CASSLQSGGTGELFF

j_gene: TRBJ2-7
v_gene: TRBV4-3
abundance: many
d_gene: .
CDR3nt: TGCGCCAGCAGCCAAAAGGGGTGGGGACCTGACAGGCATTCCTACGAGCAGTACTTC
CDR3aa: CASSQKGWGPDRHSYEQYF

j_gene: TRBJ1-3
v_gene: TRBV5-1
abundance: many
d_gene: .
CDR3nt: TGCGCCAGCAGCTTGACAGGGACTGGAAACACCATATATTTT
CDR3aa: CASSLTGTGNTIYF

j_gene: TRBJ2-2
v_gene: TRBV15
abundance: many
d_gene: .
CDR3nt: TGTGCCACCAGCAGCGGGGCCCACTACACCGGGGAGCTGTTTTTT
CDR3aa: CATSSGAHYTGELFF

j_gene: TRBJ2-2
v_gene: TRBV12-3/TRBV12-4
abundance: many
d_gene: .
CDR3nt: TGTGCCAGCAGACACGGGACGGCAAATACCGGGGAGCTGTTTTTT
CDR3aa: CASRHGTANTGELFF

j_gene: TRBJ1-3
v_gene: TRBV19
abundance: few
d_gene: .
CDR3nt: TGTGCCAGTAGTATTCCAGGGAGCATTGGAAACACCATATATTTT
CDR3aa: CASSIPGSIGNTIYF

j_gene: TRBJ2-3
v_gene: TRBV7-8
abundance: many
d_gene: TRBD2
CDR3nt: TGTGCCAGCAGCTTGAAGTCACTAGCGGGGGGAGATACGCAGTATTTT
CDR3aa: CASSLKSLAGGDTQYF

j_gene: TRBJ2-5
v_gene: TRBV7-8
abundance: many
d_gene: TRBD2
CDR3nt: TGTGCCAGCAGCTTAGAGGCGGGGGGGCTATCAGAGACCCAGTACTTC
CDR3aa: CASSLEAGGLSETQYF

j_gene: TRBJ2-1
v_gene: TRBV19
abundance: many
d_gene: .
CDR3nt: TGTGCCAGTAGTATAGGCACAGGCCACTACAATGAGCAGTTCTTC
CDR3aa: CASSIGTGHYNEQFF

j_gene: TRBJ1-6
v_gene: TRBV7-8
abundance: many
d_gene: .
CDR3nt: TGTGCCAGCAGCTCCAGTTCACCCCTCCACTTT
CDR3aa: CASSSSSPLHF

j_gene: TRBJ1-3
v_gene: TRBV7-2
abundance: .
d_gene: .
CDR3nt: TGTGCCAGCAGCCCAGGGGTCTCTGGAAACACCATATATTTT
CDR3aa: CASSPGVSGNTIYF

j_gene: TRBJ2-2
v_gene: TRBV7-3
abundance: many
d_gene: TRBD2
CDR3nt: TGTGCCAGCAGGCCGGGACTAGCGGGAAACACCGGGGAGCTGTTTTTT
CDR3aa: CASRPGLAGNTGELFF

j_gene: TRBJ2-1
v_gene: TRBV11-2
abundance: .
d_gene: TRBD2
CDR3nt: TGTGCCAGCAGCCGACTAGCGGGACCCCTTACTGACAATGAGCAGTTCTTC
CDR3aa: CASSRLAGPLTDNEQFF